A single T cell receptor (beta chain) is shown here with its context. No antigen is known for it. The germline V and J ends were trimmed by 5 bases and 4 bases, with 15 bases remaining between them. CDR3 length: 14 residues. CDR1 and CDR2 from the germline V gene are MDHEN and SYDVKM. Some clones are missing from TCRdb's copy, which holds only in-frame ones; the method was immunoSEQ multiplex PCR. Of tens of thousands of clones in the sample, approximately 91% were seen once. The data were taken from a study of lymphopenia after photon versus proton radiotherapy. Study-level results: Post-nadir diversity loss with photons came from oligoclonal expansion, particularly CD8+ Temra cells. Larger post-nadir TCR diversity loss correlated inversely with survival in deceased patients.

This rearrangement joins TRBV28 to TRBJ2-7, with D perhaps matching TRBD1 or TRBD2 (6 bases each). This clonotype was obtained from a woman in her 70s with pancreatic cancer. Sequenced here: peripheral blood, sampled from a patient treated with photon-based radiotherapy. CDR3 DNA: TGTGCCAGCAGTCCCTCGGGGGCTTCGTACGAGCAGTACTTC. This sequence encodes CASSPSGASYEQYF.